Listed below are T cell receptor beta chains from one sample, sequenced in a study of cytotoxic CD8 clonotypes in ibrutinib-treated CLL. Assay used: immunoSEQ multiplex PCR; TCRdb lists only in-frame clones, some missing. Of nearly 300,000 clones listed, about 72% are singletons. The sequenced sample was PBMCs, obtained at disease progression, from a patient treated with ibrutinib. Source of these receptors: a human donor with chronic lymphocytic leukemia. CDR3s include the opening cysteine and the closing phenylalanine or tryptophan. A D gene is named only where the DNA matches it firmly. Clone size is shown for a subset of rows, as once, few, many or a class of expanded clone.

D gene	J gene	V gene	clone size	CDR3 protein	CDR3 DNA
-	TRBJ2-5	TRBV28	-	CASSPFGALLTQETQYF	TGTGCCAGCAGTCCGTTCGGGGCACTACTGACTCAAGAGACCCAGTACTTC
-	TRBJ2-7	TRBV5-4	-	CASSLVPSLEQYF	TGTGCCAGCAGCTTGGTACCCTCGCTCGAGCAGTACTTC
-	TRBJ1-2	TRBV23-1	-	CASSQGEVYGYTF	TGCGCCAGCAGTCAAGGAGAGGTTTATGGCTACACCTTC
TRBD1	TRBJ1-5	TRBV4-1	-	CASSTYGQGARYSNQPQHF	TGCGCCAGCAGCACCTATGGACAGGGGGCCCGATATAGCAATCAGCCCCAGCATTTT
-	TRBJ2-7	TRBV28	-	CASSLSPQGSSYEQYF	TGTGCCAGCAGTTTATCACCGCAGGGTAGCTCCTACGAGCAGTACTTC
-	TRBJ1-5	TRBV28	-	CASSPGTVNQPQHF	TGTGCCAGCAGTCCAGGGACGGTCAATCAGCCCCAGCATTTT
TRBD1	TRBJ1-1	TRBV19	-	CASKAWTGDTEAFF	TGTGCCAGTAAGGCGTGGACAGGGGACACTGAAGCTTTCTTT
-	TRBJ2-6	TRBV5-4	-	CASSSGAGANVLTF	TGTGCCAGCAGCTCCGGCGCTGGGGCCAACGTCCTGACTTTC
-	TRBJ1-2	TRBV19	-	CASSLEGRAYGYTF	TGTGCCAGTAGTTTGGAGGGGAGGGCCTATGGCTACACCTTC
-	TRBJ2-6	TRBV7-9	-	CASSLGRSGANVLTF	TGTGCCAGCAGCTTAGGGCGTAGTGGGGCCAACGTCCTGACTTTC
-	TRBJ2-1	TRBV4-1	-	CASSYLAQEGDEQFF	TGCGCCAGCAGCTACCTGGCCCAAGAGGGCGATGAGCAGTTCTTC
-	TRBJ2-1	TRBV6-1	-	CASSRGASSYNEQFF	TGTGCCAGCAGTAGGGGCGCTAGCTCCTACAATGAGCAGTTCTTC
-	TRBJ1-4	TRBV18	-	CASSPKSSGRNEKLFF	TGTGCCAGCTCACCAAAGTCATCAGGACGGAATGAAAAACTGTTTTTT
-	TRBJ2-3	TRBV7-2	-	CASSLRAGLTDTQYF	TGTGCCAGCAGCTTACGTGCGGGGTTGACAGATACGCAGTATTTT
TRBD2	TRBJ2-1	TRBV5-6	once	CASSHRGLAGLNEQFF	TGTGCCAGCAGCCACCGGGGACTAGCGGGACTCAATGAGCAGTTCTTC
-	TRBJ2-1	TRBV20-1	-	CSARAYNEQFF	TGCAGTGCTAGAGCCTACAATGAGCAGTTCTTC
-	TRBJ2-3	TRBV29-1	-	CSVYSVSTDTQYF	TGCAGCGTTTACTCAGTTAGCACAGATACGCAGTATTTT
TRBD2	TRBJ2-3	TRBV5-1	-	CASSSTSGGSTDTQYF	TGCGCCAGCAGCTCGACTAGCGGGGGATCCACAGATACGCAGTATTTT
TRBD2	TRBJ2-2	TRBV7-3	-	CASSLGLAADTGELFF	TGTGCCAGCAGCTTAGGACTAGCGGCAGACACCGGGGAGCTGTTTTTT
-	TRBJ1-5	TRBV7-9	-	CASSLGLINQPQHF	TGTGCCAGCAGCTTAGGACTGATCAATCAGCCCCAGCATTTT
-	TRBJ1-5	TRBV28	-	CASSPGVGRDQPQHF	TGTGCCAGCAGTCCCGGCGTGGGGCGTGATCAGCCCCAGCATTTT
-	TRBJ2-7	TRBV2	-	CASSSRGGGFGYEQYF	TGTGCCAGCAGTTCCAGGGGCGGGGGATTTGGCTACGAGCAGTACTTC
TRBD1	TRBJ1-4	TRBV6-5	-	CASSGRQGRNEKLFF	TGTGCCAGCAGTGGGCGACAGGGAAGAAATGAAAAACTGTTTTTT
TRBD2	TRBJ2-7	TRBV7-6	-	CASRETSGSIDEQYF	TGTGCCAGCAGGGAGACTAGCGGGAGTATTGACGAGCAGTACTTC
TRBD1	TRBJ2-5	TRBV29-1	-	CSVEGGTGGFETQYF	TGCAGCGTTGAAGGGGGGACAGGGGGCTTCGAGACCCAGTACTTC
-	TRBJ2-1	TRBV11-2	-	CASTVGTISYNEQFF	TGTGCCAGCACCGTAGGGACAATAAGCTACAATGAGCAGTTCTTC
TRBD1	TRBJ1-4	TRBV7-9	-	CASSLPTGDVEKLFF	TGTGCCAGCAGCCTACCCACAGGGGACGTAGAAAAACTGTTTTTT
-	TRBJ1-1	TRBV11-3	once	CASSKDGTDDEAFF	TGTGCCAGCAGCAAAGACGGGACGGATGATGAAGCTTTCTTT